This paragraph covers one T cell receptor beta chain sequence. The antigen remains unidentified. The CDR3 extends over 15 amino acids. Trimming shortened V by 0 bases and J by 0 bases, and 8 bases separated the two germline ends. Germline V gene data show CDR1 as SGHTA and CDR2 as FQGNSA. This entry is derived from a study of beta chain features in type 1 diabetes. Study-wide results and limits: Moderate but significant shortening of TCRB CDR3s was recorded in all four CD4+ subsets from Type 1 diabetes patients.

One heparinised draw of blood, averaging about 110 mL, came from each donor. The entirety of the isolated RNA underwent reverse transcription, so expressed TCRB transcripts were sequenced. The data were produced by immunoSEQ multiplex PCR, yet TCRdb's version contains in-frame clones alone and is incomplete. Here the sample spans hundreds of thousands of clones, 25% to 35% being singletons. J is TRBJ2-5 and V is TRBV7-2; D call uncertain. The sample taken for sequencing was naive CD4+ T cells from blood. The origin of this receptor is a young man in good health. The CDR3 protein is CASSLALLYQETQYF. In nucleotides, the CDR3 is TGTGCCAGCAGCTTAGCTCTCCTGTACCAAGAGACCCAGTACTTC.